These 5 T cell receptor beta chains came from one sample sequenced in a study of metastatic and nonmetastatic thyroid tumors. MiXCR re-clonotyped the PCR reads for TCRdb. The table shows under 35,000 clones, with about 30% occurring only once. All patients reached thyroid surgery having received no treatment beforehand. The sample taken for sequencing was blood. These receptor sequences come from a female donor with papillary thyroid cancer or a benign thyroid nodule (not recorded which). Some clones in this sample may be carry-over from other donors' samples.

The CDR3 DNA is TGTGCCAGCAGCTTATGCACCCAGCGACAGGGCAGCACCGGGGAGCTGTTTTTT. Translating it yields CASSLCTQRQGSTGELFF. This sequence joins TRBV11-1 and TRBJ2-2, with TRBD1 identical over 7 bases. Looked up from germline, CDR1 is SGHAT and CDR2 is FQDESV (reference sequence). The CDR3 covers 18 residues. The ends lost 2 bases at V and 4 bases at J; junction bases unmatched: 13.

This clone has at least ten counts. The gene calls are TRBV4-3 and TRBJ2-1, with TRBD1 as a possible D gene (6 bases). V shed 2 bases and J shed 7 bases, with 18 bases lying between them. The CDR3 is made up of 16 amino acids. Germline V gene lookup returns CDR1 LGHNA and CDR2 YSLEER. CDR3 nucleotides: TGCGCCAGCAGCCAAACCTCAGGGGCCTTAGGAAATGAGCAGTTCTTC. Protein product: CASSQTSGALGNEQFF.

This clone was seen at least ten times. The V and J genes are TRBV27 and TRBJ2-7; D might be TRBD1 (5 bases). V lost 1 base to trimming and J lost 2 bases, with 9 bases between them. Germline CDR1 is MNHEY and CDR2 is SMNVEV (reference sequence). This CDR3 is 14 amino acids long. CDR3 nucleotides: TGTGCCAGCAGTTTATGGGGCAGAACCTACGAGCAGTACTTC. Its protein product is CASSLWGRTYEQYF.

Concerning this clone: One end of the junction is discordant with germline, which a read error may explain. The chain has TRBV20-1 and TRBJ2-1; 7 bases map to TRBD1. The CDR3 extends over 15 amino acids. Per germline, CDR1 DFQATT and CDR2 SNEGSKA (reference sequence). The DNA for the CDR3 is TGCAGTGCTCCGAACGGGACAGTATTAGGGGATGAGCAGTTATTC. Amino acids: CSAPNGTVLGDEQLF.

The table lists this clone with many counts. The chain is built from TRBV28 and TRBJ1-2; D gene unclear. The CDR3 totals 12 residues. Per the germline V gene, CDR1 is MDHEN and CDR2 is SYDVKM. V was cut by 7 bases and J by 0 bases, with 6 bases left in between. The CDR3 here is CASMSTNYGYTF. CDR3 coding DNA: TGTGCCAGCATGTCAACTAACTATGGCTACACCTTC.